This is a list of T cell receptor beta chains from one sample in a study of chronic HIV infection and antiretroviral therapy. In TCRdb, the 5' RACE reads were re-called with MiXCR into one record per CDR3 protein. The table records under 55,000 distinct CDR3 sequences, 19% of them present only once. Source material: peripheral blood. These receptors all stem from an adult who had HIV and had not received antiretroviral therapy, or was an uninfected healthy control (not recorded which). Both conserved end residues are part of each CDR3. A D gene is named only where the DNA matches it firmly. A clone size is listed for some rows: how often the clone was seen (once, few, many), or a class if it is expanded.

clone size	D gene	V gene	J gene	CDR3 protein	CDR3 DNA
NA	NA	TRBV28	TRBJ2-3	CANRDTSTDTQYF	TGTGCCAACCGGGACACCTCCACAGATACGCAGTATTTT
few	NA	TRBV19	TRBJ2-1	CASSPPDRRTYNEQFF	TGTGCCAGTAGTCCCCCGGACCGTCGCACCTACAATGAGCAGTTCTTC
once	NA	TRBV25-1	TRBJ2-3	CASSIGGTDTQYF	TGTGCCAGCAGTATCGGAGGCACAGATACGCAGTATTTT
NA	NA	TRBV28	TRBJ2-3	CASSYRVLYF	TGTGCCAGCAGTTACCGGGTCCTGTATTTT
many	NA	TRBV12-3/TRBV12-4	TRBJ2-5	CASSLRARERLSPYAKSQETQYF	TGTGCCAGCAGTTTGCGGGCCCGAGAGAGACTCTCTCCCTATGCCAAGAGCCAAGAGACCCAGTACTTC
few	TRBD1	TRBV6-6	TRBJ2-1	CASSTTGTGGNEQFF	TGTGCCAGCAGTACTACCGGGACAGGGGGCAATGAGCAGTTCTTC
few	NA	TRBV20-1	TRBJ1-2	CSARGGQYLYGYTF	TGCAGTGCTAGAGGGGGACAATACCTCTATGGCTACACCTTC
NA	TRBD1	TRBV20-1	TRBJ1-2	CSARGTGAAYGYTF	TGCAGTGCTAGGGGGACAGGGGCGGCGTATGGCTACACCTTC
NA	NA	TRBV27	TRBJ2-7	CASMVVQGGDEQYF	TGTGCCAGCATGGTAGTACAGGGAGGCGACGAGCAGTACTTC
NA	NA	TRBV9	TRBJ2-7	CASSVGSFSYEQYF	TGTGCCAGCAGCGTAGGTTCATTCTCCTACGAGCAGTACTTC
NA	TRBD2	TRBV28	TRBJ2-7	CASSPMGLAVSYEQYF	TGTGCCAGCAGTCCTATGGGACTAGCGGTTTCCTACGAGCAGTACTTC
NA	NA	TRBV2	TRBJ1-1	CASTGYTEAFF	TGTGCCAGCACAGGGTACACTGAAGCTTTCTTT
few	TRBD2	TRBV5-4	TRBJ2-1	CASSPGLAGGDEQFF	TGTGCCAGCAGCCCCGGACTAGCGGGAGGGGATGAGCAGTTCTTC
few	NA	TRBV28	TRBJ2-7	CASSLGGGIYEQYF	TGTGCCAGCAGTTTAGGAGGGGGAATCTACGAGCAGTACTTC
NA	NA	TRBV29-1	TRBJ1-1	CSSGGGVNTEAFF	TGCAGCTCCGGGGGGGGAGTGAACACTGAAGCTTTCTTT
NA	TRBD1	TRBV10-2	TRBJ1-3	CASSDRQGNTIYF	TGCGCCAGCAGTGATAGACAGGGGAACACCATATATTTT
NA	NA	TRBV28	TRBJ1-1	CASLSLYRKAFF	TGTGCCAGCCTGTCCCTTTACCGAAAAGCTTTCTTT
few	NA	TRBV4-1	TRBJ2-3	CASSQDRETGAPDTQYF	TGCGCCAGCAGCCAAGATAGGGAGACGGGAGCCCCAGATACGCAGTATTTT
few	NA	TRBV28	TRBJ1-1	CASSLGHQNTEAFF	TGTGCCAGCAGTTTAGGACACCAGAACACTGAAGCTTTCTTT
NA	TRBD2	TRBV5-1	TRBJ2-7	CASSPGLAGGNSYEQYF	TGCGCCAGCAGCCCGGGACTAGCGGGAGGGAACTCCTACGAGCAGTACTTC
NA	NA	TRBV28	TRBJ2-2	CASSSFGLGWSTGELFF	TGTGCCAGCAGTTCCTTCGGCTTAGGGTGGTCAACCGGGGAGCTGTTTTTT
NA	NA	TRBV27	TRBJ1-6	CASSLRSPLHF	TGTGCCAGCAGTTTAAGGTCACCCCTCCACTTT
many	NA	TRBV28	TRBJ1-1	CASSPIRATEAFF	TGTGCCAGCAGCCCCATCAGGGCCACTGAAGCTTTCTTT
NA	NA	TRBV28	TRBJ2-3	CASSLLKKRGTDTQYF	TGTGCCAGCAGCCTGCTTAAAAAACGGGGCACAGATACGCAGTATTTT
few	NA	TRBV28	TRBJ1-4	CASSLPSGLWEKLFF	TGTGCCAGCAGTTTACCAAGTGGGCTGTGGGAAAAACTGTTTTTT